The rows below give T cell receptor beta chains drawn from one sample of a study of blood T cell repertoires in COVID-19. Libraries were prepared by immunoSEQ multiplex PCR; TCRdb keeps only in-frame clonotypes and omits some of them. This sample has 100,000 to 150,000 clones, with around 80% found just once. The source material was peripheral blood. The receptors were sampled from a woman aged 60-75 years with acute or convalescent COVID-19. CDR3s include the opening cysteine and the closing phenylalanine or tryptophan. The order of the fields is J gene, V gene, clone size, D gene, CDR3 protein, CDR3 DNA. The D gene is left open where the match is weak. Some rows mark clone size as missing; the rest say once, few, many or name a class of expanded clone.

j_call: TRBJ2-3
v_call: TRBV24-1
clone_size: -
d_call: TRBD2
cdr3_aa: CATSDTSGGASDTQYF
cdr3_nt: TGTGCCACCAGTGATACGAGCGGGGGGGCGTCGGATACGCAGTATTTT

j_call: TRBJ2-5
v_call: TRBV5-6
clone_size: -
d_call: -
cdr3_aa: CASHLWASGKETQYF
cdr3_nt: TGTGCCAGTCATTTGTGGGCGTCTGGTAAAGAGACCCAGTACTTC

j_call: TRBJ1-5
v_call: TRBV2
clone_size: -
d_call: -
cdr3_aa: CASSLGQNSNQPQHF
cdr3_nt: TGTGCCAGCAGCCTAGGTCAGAATAGCAATCAGCCCCAGCATTTT

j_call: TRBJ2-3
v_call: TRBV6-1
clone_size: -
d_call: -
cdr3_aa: CASSEFRSSTDTQYF
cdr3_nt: TGTGCCAGCAGTGAGTTTAGATCTAGCACAGATACGCAGTATTTT

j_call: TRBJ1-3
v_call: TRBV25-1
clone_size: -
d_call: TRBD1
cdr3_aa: CASSGQGQHSGNTIYF
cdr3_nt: TGTGCCAGCAGTGGGCAGGGACAGCACTCTGGAAACACCATATATTTT

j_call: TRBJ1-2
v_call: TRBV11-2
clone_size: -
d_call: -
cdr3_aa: CASRGREEYYGYTF
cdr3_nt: TGTGCCAGCAGAGGCAGGGAGGAGTACTATGGCTACACCTTC

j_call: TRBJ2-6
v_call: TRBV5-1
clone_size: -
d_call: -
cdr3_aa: CASRRDLVSGANVLTF
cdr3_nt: TGCGCCAGCAGGCGGGACCTCGTCTCTGGGGCCAACGTCCTGACTTTC

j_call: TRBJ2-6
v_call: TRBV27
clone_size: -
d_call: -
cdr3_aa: CASSLSSVDSPLGANVLTF
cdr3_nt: TGTGCCAGCAGTTTATCTTCCGTCGACAGTCCCTTAGGGGCCAACGTCCTGACTTTC

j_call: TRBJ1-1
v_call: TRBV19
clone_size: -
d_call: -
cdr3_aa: CASSLSSVRVMNTEAFF
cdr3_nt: TGTGCCAGTAGTTTGTCATCCGTACGGGTAATGAACACTGAAGCTTTCTTT

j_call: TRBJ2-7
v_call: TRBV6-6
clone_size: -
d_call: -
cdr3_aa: CASSRQVYEQYF
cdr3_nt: TGTGCCAGCAGCCGACAGGTCTACGAGCAGTACTTC

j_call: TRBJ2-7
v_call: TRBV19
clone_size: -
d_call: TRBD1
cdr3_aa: CASSIASGGLYEQYF
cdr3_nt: TGTGCCAGTAGTATAGCCTCAGGGGGCCTCTACGAGCAGTACTTC

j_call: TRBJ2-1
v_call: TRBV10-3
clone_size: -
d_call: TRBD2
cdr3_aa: CAMRGAVNNEQFF
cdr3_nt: TGTGCCATGCGGGGGGCCGTTAACAATGAGCAGTTCTTC

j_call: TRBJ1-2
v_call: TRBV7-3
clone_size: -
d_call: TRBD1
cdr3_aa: CASSLSGGANYGYTF
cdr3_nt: TGTGCCAGCAGCTTATCAGGGGGCGCTAACTATGGCTACACCTTC

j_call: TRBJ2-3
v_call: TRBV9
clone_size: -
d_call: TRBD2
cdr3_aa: CASSAGLAGDTDTQYF
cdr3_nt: TGTGCCAGCAGCGCGGGACTAGCGGGGGACACAGATACGCAGTATTTT

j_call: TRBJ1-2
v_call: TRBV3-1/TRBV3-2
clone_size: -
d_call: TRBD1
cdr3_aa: CASSQVAGTGYGYTF
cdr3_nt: TGTGCCAGCAGCCAAGTCGCCGGGACAGGGTATGGCTACACCTTC

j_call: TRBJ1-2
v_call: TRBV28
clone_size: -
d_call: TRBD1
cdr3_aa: CASMYRTGQGYTF
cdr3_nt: TGTGCCAGCATGTACCGGACAGGGCAAGGCTACACCTTC

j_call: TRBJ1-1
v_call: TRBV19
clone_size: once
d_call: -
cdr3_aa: CASSTRQEVTEAFF
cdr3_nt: TGTGCCAGTAGTACAAGACAGGAAGTCACTGAAGCTTTCTTT

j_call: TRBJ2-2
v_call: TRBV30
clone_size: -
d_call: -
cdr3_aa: CAWSVLSWELFF
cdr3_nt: TGTGCCTGGAGTGTACTAAGTTGGGAGCTGTTTTTT

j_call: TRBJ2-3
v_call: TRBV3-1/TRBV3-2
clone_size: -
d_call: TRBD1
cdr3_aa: CASSHTGGGTDTQYF
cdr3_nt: TGTGCCAGCAGTCATACAGGGGGCGGAACAGATACGCAGTATTTT

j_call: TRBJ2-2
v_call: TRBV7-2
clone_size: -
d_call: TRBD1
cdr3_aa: CASSQPGQRTRELFF
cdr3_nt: TGTGCCAGCAGCCAGCCGGGACAGAGGACCCGGGAGCTGTTTTTT

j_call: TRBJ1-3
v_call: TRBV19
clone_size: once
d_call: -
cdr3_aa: CAVGGFGTAGNTIYF
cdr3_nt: TGTGCCGTAGGGGGTTTCGGGACGGCTGGAAACACCATATATTTT

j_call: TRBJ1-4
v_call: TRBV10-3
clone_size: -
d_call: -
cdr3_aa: CAISAGGKDEKLFF
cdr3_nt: TGTGCCATCAGTGCTGGGGGGAAGGATGAAAAACTGTTTTTT

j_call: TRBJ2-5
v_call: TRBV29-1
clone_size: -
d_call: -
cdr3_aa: CSVEGLQETQYF
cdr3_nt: TGCAGCGTTGAAGGACTCCAAGAGACCCAGTACTTC

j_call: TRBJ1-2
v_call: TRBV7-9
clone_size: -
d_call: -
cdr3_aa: CASSTKGGHNYGYTF
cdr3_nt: TGTGCCAGCAGTACTAAAGGGGGTCATAACTATGGCTACACCTTC

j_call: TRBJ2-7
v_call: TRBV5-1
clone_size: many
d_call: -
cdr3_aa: CASSPGGTASYEQYF
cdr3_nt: TGCGCCAGCAGCCCCGGCGGGACAGCCTCCTACGAGCAGTACTTC

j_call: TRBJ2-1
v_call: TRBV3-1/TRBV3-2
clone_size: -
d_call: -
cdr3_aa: CASSQSLGRDEQFF
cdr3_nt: TGTGCCAGCAGCCAATCGTTAGGGCGGGATGAGCAGTTCTTC

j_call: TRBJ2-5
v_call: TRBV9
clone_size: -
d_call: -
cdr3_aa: CASTHGQNQETQYF
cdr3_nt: TGTGCCAGCACCCATGGGCAGAACCAAGAGACCCAGTACTTC

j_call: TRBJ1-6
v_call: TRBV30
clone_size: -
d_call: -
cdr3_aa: CAYHRGMEPLHF
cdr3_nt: TGTGCCTACCACCGGGGAATGGAACCCCTCCACTTT

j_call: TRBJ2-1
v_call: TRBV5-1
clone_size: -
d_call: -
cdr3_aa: CASSPAQGVVDNEQFF
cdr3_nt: TGCGCCAGCAGCCCGGCCCAAGGGGTTGTCGACAATGAGCAGTTCTTC

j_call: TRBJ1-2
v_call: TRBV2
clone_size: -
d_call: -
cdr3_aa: CASSAPGSQAFYGYTF
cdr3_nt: TGTGCCAGCAGTGCCCCAGGGTCCCAGGCCTTTTATGGCTACACCTTC

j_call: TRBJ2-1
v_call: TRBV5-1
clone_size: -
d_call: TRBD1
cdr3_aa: CASSFGVRGLGARTSYNEQFF
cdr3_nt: TGCGCCAGCAGCTTCGGCGTAAGGGGGCTCGGGGCCCGAACCAGCTACAATGAGCAGTTCTTC

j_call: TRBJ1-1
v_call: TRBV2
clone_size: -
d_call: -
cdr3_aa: CASSAYDTEAFF
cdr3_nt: TGTGCCAGCAGTGCGTATGACACTGAAGCTTTCTTT

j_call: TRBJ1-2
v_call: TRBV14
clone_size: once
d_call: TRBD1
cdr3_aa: CASRPPGQVGGYTF
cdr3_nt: TGTGCCAGCAGACCCCCGGGACAGGTCGGAGGCTACACCTTC

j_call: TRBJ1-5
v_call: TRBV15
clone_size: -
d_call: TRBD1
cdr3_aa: CATSSLGQGTQPQHF
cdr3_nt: TGTGCCACCAGCAGTCTCGGACAGGGGACTCAGCCCCAGCATTTT

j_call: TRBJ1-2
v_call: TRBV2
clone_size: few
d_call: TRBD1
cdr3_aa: CASRTGRNGYTF
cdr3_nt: TGTGCCAGCAGGACAGGGAGGAATGGCTACACCTTC

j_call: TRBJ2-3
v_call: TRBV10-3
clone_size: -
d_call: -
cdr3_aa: CAIGLGRAQDTQYF
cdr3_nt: TGTGCCATCGGACTTGGGCGGGCACAAGATACGCAGTATTTT

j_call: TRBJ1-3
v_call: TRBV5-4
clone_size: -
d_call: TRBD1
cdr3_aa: CASSSGQTGTSGNTIYF
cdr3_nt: TGTGCCAGCAGCTCAGGACAGACAGGGACCTCTGGAAACACCATATATTTT

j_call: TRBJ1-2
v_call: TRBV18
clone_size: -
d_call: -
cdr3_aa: CASSDSNYGYTF
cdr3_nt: TGTGCCAGCTCGGACTCTAACTATGGCTACACCTTC

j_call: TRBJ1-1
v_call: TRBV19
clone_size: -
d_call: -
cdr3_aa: CASSQAIEAFF
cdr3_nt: TGTGCCAGTAGTCAGGCAATCGAAGCTTTCTTT